The rows below give T cell receptor beta chains drawn from one sample of a study of early stage breast cancer tumors. Assay used: immunoSEQ multiplex PCR; TCRdb lists only in-frame clones, some missing. Of some 35,000 clones in the sample, less than 80% were seen once. Sequences were obtained from blood. These TCRs come from a person aged 55 to 69 with breast cancer. CDR3s include the opening cysteine and the closing phenylalanine or tryptophan. A D gene is named only where the DNA matches it firmly. Clone size, where shown, is once, few, many, or a class for clones that have expanded.

D	V	size	J	CDR3	DNA
TRBD1	TRBV9	NA	TRBJ1-1	CASSATGSAEAFF	TGTGCCAGCAGCGCGACAGGGTCGGCTGAAGCTTTCTTT
NA	TRBV7-8	NA	TRBJ1-5	CASSLGDSNQPQHF	TGTGCCAGCAGCTTAGGGGACAGCAATCAGCCCCAGCATTTT
NA	TRBV7-2	NA	TRBJ2-5	CASNLIGLAGETQYF	TGTGCCAGCAACTTAATAGGCCTAGCAGGGGAGACCCAGTACTTC
NA	TRBV5-1	once	TRBJ1-2	CASSLWDVGYGYTF	TGCGCCAGCAGCTTGTGGGACGTAGGCTATGGCTACACCTTC
NA	TRBV2	once	TRBJ2-3	CASSSQGLDTQYF	TGTGCCAGCAGTTCTCAGGGCCTCGATACGCAGTATTTT
TRBD2	TRBV18	NA	TRBJ2-5	CASSAVVGGYQETQYF	TGTGCCAGCTCAGCGGTTGTGGGGGGGTACCAAGAGACCCAGTACTTC
NA	TRBV5-6	NA	TRBJ1-1	CASTRSGTEAFF	TGTGCCAGCACCCGGTCTGGGACTGAAGCTTTCTTT
NA	TRBV28	NA	TRBJ2-7	CASSLRYEQYF	TGTGCCAGCAGTTTAAGGTACGAGCAGTACTTC
NA	TRBV5-1	NA	TRBJ1-2	CASSLPTAGALGGYTF	TGCGCCAGCAGCCTGCCTACTGCCGGGGCCCTGGGAGGCTACACCTTC
TRBD2	TRBV7-2	NA	TRBJ2-5	CASSFSGGNQETQYF	TGTGCCAGCAGCTTCAGCGGGGGGAACCAAGAGACCCAGTACTTC
NA	TRBV27	NA	TRBJ2-7	CASSLLTEQYF	TGTGCCAGCAGTTTACTGACAGAGCAGTACTTC
NA	TRBV29-1	NA	TRBJ2-5	CSGLGNQETQYF	TGCAGCGGGCTAGGGAACCAAGAGACCCAGTACTTC
TRBD1	TRBV19	once	TRBJ1-5	CASSMVTGVGNQPQHF	TGTGCCAGTAGTATGGTAACAGGGGTTGGCAATCAGCCCCAGCATTTT
TRBD2	TRBV28	few	TRBJ2-1	CATGLETYNEQFF	TGTGCCACGGGACTAGAGACTTACAATGAGCAGTTCTTC
NA	TRBV19	NA	TRBJ1-2	CASSKGGALNYGYTF	TGTGCCAGTAGTAAAGGGGGAGCGTTAAACTATGGCTACACCTTC
NA	TRBV19	few	TRBJ1-6	CASSIRTVANSPLHF	TGTGCCAGTAGTATCAGGACAGTAGCTAATTCACCCCTCCACTTT
NA	TRBV11-2	NA	TRBJ1-1	CASSLRTVGRRENTEAFF	TGTGCCAGCAGCTTAAGAACCGTCGGGCGTCGCGAGAACACTGAAGCTTTCTTT
TRBD1	TRBV5-6	few	TRBJ1-1	CASTTITGVTEAFF	TGTGCCAGCACCACCATCACAGGGGTCACTGAAGCTTTCTTT
NA	TRBV19	NA	TRBJ1-1	CASSIPGNTEAFF	TGTGCCAGTAGTATCCCCGGGAACACTGAAGCTTTCTTT
NA	TRBV10-2	NA	TRBJ1-2	CASLDRGNYGYTF	TGCGCCAGCCTCGACCGCGGCAACTATGGCTACACCTTC
TRBD2	TRBV14	few	TRBJ2-3	CASSQVRRGSGAQYF	TGTGCCAGCAGCCAAGTGAGGCGGGGGAGCGGTGCGCAGTATTTT
NA	TRBV6-5	NA	TRBJ2-3	CASRGVSDTQYF	TGTGCCAGCAGGGGGGTTTCAGATACGCAGTATTTT
NA	TRBV5-1	NA	TRBJ2-5	CASSSGSSLGHQETQYF	TGCGCCAGCAGCTCCGGGAGCTCCTTAGGGCACCAAGAGACCCAGTACTTC
TRBD2	TRBV7-3	NA	TRBJ2-1	CASSLLAGGHNEQFF	TGTGCCAGCAGCTTGTTAGCGGGGGGGCACAATGAGCAGTTCTTC
NA	TRBV7-6	NA	TRBJ1-6	CASSPTNYNSPLHF	TGTGCCAGCAGCCCGACAAACTATAATTCACCCCTCCACTTT
NA	TRBV5-6	NA	TRBJ1-1	CASSWGRTEAFF	TGTGCCAGCAGCTGGGGGAGAACTGAAGCTTTCTTT
NA	TRBV6-5	NA	TRBJ2-7	CASRSQGYEQYF	TGTGCCAGCAGGAGCCAGGGCTACGAGCAGTACTTC
NA	TRBV7-8	NA	TRBJ2-4	CASSLDDSGAKNIQYF	TGTGCCAGCAGCTTAGATGATAGCGGTGCCAAAAACATTCAGTACTTC
NA	TRBV5-4	NA	TRBJ2-5	CASSPPNRDRETQYF	TGTGCCAGCAGCCCCCCGAACAGGGATAGAGAGACCCAGTACTTC
TRBD1	TRBV4-1	few	TRBJ1-1	CASSLGQGRTEAFF	TGCGCCAGCAGCCTAGGACAGGGGAGAACTGAAGCTTTCTTT
NA	TRBV28	NA	TRBJ2-7	CASRGGARLGEQYF	TGTGCCAGCAGGGGGGGGGCCCGTCTAGGCGAGCAGTACTTC
TRBD1	TRBV5-1	NA	TRBJ2-7	CASGRDRSYEQYF	TGCGCCAGCGGACGGGACAGATCCTACGAGCAGTACTTC
NA	TRBV6-1	NA	TRBJ1-1	CASNGSKGDTEAFF	TGTGCCAGCAACGGTAGTAAGGGGGACACTGAAGCTTTCTTT
NA	TRBV5-1	NA	TRBJ2-2	CASSGGRVTGELFF	TGCGCCAGCAGCGGGGGGAGAGTAACCGGGGAGCTGTTTTTT
NA	TRBV2	NA	TRBJ2-3	CASRRGATDTQYF	TGTGCCAGCAGACGGGGAGCCACAGATACGCAGTATTTT
TRBD2	TRBV7-2	NA	TRBJ2-3	CASSPGLAGGRETQYF	TGTGCCAGCAGCCCGGGACTAGCGGGAGGCCGCGAGACGCAGTATTTT
NA	TRBV2	few	TRBJ1-1	CASRLLGQWGTEAFF	TGTGCCAGCAGACTACTCGGACAGTGGGGCACTGAAGCTTTCTTT
NA	TRBV6-5	NA	TRBJ1-1	CASSSNTEAFF	TGTGCCAGCAGTTCCAACACTGAAGCTTTCTTT
NA	TRBV1	NA	TRBJ2-3	CTSSPIFPGADTQYF	TGCACCAGCAGCCCCATCTTCCCGGGCGCAGATACGCAGTATTTT
NA	TRBV18	NA	TRBJ2-1	CASSPASLLGEQFF	TGTGCCAGCTCACCAGCGTCGCTCTTGGGTGAGCAGTTCTTC